A selection of T cell receptor beta chains follows, all from one sample in a study of shared clonotypes between healthy human individuals. Some clones are missing from TCRdb's copy, which holds only in-frame ones; the method was immunoSEQ multiplex PCR. This table has 500,000 to 650,000 clones, about 80% appearing once. Sequencing input: PBMCs. Source of these receptors: a middle-aged woman in good health. Some clones in this sample may be carry-over from other donors' samples. Each CDR3 is given with its conserved first and last residue. The size entry is marked missing in some rows and otherwise reads once, few, many or a size class.

j_gene,abundance,v_gene,CDR3aa
TRBJ1-3,.,TRBV6-1,CASSEWGGGSGNTIYF
TRBJ2-1,.,TRBV7-3,CASSLTGSAGNEQFF
TRBJ1-3,.,TRBV7-9,CASSLAVISGNTIYF
TRBJ1-2,few,TRBV7-2,CASTLGPDRGGGYTF
TRBJ1-1,.,TRBV18,CASSGVVGILTEAFF
TRBJ2-7,.,TRBV7-2,CASRGQGYEQYF
TRBJ2-1,once,TRBV5-6,CASSLPFSEQFF
TRBJ2-6,.,TRBV28,CASSSGSGANVLTF
TRBJ2-5,.,TRBV9,CASSGLGRETQYF
TRBJ2-1,.,TRBV25-1,CASDAGTGVGNEQFF
TRBJ2-1,few,TRBV2,CASSEGTNEQFF
TRBJ2-1,many,TRBV5-6,CASSPAGLAGVNGEFF
TRBJ1-4,.,TRBV5-1,CASSLGWRNEKLFF
TRBJ2-7,once,TRBV7-8,CASSLAGQGIYEQYF
TRBJ1-5,.,TRBV6-5,CARSYSGRDQPQHF
TRBJ2-4,medium-sized,TRBV7-2,CASSNDRSNIQYF
TRBJ2-1,.,TRBV5-6,CASTEEGAGGSFF
TRBJ1-4,once,TRBV5-1,CASQGGTNEKLFF
TRBJ2-4,.,TRBV7-2,CASSFLDSSLAKNIQYF
TRBJ1-2,.,TRBV25-1,CASSDPRGYTF
TRBJ1-1,.,TRBV6-1,CASSFGGPEGFF
TRBJ2-3,.,TRBV5-1,CASSLEGRGGTDTQYF
TRBJ1-3,.,TRBV2,CASTLYQVNTIYF
TRBJ2-1,.,TRBV10-3,CAITKQGQGVYEQFF
TRBJ2-7,once,TRBV30,CAWRTPRMGHYEQYF
TRBJ2-2,.,TRBV11-2,CASSLERLTGELFF
TRBJ2-3,.,TRBV30,CAWNGRGTDTQYF
TRBJ1-2,few,TRBV29-1,CSARDSNYGYTF
TRBJ2-5,.,TRBV5-1,CASSSLPRETQYF
TRBJ1-4,.,TRBV18,CASSPSRAAIANEKLFF
TRBJ2-2,.,TRBV19,CASRVAGELFF
TRBJ1-4,few,TRBV28,CASSPRTGGAKLFF
TRBJ1-5,.,TRBV16,CASSQEGTSNQPQHF
TRBJ2-7,few,TRBV30,CAWSVASGSYEQYF
TRBJ2-1,.,TRBV27,CASSLRVDGIQFF
TRBJ1-5,.,TRBV7-9,CASSLESPGGQPQHF
TRBJ2-1,.,TRBV6-1,CASSDRDRHYNEQFF
TRBJ2-1,.,TRBV7-2,CASSVFAGVSYNEQFF
TRBJ1-4,once,TRBV19,CASRGQLNEKLFF
TRBJ2-5,.,TRBV7-9,CASSLALTAQETQYF
TRBJ2-6,few,TRBV5-4,CASSSSGGIYSGANVLTF
TRBJ2-3,.,TRBV6-4,CASSDSSLTSGSSTDTQYF
TRBJ2-1,.,TRBV2,CASKERTYNEQFF
TRBJ2-1,once,TRBV29-1,CSVSDSYYNEQFF
TRBJ1-1,few,TRBV5-1,CASSLTGGNTEAFF
.,.,TRBV2,CASRTGGSEQYF
TRBJ2-1,.,TRBV15,CATRDGRESSYNEQFF
TRBJ1-5,.,TRBV2,CASSGDPARGPQHF
TRBJ1-4,.,TRBV5-1,CASSLVGIPTNEKLFF
TRBJ2-2,.,TRBV7-2,CASSPSSGTGELFF
TRBJ2-1,.,TRBV6-1,CASSAYREKPYNEQFF
TRBJ2-7,many,TRBV7-2,CASSLALSGYEQYF
TRBJ2-1,.,TRBV29-1,CGGGQGPYNEQFF
TRBJ2-1,.,TRBV5-8,CASSFRSLNEQFF
TRBJ2-1,.,TRBV12-5,CASGKTGPYNEQFF
TRBJ2-7,.,TRBV29-1,CSVRTNLYEQYF
TRBJ1-2,.,TRBV6-1,CASSVPAGSYGYTF
TRBJ2-5,.,TRBV7-9,CASRGGSETQYF
TRBJ2-4,.,TRBV10-1,CARGTSGVKNIQYF
TRBJ1-5,.,TRBV27,CASSRQGANGNQPQHF